This T cell receptor (beta chain) was documented in a study of cytomegalovirus exposure and HLA in healthy donors. A remark on this clone: Its antigen is unknown.

PCR was performed using 60 Vbeta and 13 Jbeta primers. Sequencing was performed with immunoSEQ multiplex PCR; in TCRdb, only in-frame clones are kept and a portion is missing. The sample carries 95,000 to 100,000 clones, approximately 71% recorded once. Study-level findings and limits: In a later analysis, TCR beta V- and J-gene trimming showed a link to a missense DCLRE1C variant.

Germline-derived CDR1 and CDR2 are LGHNA and YSLEER. This CDR3 has 16 amino acids. V was clipped by 4 bases and J by 4 bases; unmatched bases: 9. Sequenced input: PBMCs. The V gene is TRBV4-3, the J gene TRBJ1-4; TRBD1 matches at 7 bases. The TCR comes from a female donor in good health and CMV-seronegative. Here the CDR3 reads CASSPHSTGYNEKLFF. CDR3 nucleotide sequence: TGCGCCAGCAGCCCGCACTCGACAGGGTATAATGAAAAACTGTTTTTT.